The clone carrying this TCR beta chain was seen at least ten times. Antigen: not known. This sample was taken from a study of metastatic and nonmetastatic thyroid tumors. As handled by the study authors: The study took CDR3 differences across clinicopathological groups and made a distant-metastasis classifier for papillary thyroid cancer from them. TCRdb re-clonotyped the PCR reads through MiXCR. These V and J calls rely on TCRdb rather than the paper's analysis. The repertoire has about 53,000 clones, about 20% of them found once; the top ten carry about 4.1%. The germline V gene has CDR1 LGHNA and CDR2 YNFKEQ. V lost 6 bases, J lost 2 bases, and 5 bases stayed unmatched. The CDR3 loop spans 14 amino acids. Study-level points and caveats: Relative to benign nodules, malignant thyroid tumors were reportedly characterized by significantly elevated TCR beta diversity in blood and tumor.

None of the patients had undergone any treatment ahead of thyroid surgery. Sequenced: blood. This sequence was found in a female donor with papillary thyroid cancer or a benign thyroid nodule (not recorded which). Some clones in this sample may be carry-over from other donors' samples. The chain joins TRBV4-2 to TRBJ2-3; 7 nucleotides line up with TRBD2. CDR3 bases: TGTGCCAGCAGGCAGGCGGGAGACACAGATACGCAGTATTTT. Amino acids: CASRQAGDTDTQYF.